The 28 T cell receptor beta chains in this list originate from one sample, sequenced in a study of monozygotic twins with inflammatory bowel disease. From the 5' RACE reads, TCRdb lists one entry per CDR3 protein and no DNA. The sample includes 150,000 to 200,000 distinct CDR3 sequences. Input material: blood. The receptors here all came from a human donor with ulcerative colitis or Crohn's disease, or a healthy co-twin of an affected twin (not recorded which).

The chain recombines TRBV7-3 with TRBJ2-3; absent DNA, TCRdb's TRBD2 call cannot be checked. The CDR3 runs to 18 residues. Germline values: CDR1 SGHTA, CDR2 FQGTGA. This CDR3 is CASSLIGLAGAGTDTQYF.

V gene TRBV6-2 or TRBV6-3 combines with J gene TRBJ1-1. The CDR3 is made up of 14 amino acids. From germline, CDR1 is MNHEY and CDR2 SVGEGT. CDR3 protein: CASSYSGVNTEAFF.

V gene TRBV15 combines with J gene TRBJ1-2. Germline V CDR1 and CDR2: LNHNV, YYDKDF (reference sequence). This CDR3 is built from 12 residues. CDR3 region: CATSSLPGGYTF.

The chain recombines TRBV19 with TRBJ2-3; the TCRdb D gene call, TRBD1, has no DNA to confirm it. Germline CDR1 is LNHDA and CDR2 is SQIVND (reference sequence). The CDR3 is 13 residues long. CDR3 residues: CASSIYAGGTQYF.

This chain connects TRBV5-1 to TRBJ2-7. The CDR3 consists of 13 residues. From germline, CDR1 is SGHRS and CDR2 YFSETQ. The CDR3 protein is CASSLARVHEQYF.

The chain has TRBV20-1 and TRBJ1-1. The germline V gene encodes CDR1 DFQATT and CDR2 SNEGSKA (reference sequence). The CDR3 is 13 amino acids. CDR3 loop: CSARDGLNTEAFF.

This CDR3 reads CASTGGPYEQYF. The chain recombines TRBV6-6 with TRBJ2-7. Germline CDR1 is MNHNY and CDR2 is SVGAGI (reference sequence). This CDR3 contains 12 residues.

The chain uses TRBV27 and TRBJ1-2; the D call from TCRdb, TRBD1, cannot be confirmed without DNA. Germline V gives CDR1 MNHEY, CDR2 SMNVEV (reference sequence). The CDR3 is made up of 15 amino acids. CDR3 amino acids: CASSPTGQDFYGYTF.

The genes are TRBV30 and TRBJ1-5; TCRdb gives TRBD1 as the D gene, but with no DNA this cannot be confirmed. Germline lookup yields CDR1 GTSNPN and CDR2 SVGIG (reference sequence). The CDR3 consists of 15 residues. Here the CDR3 reads CAWSRAGKSNQPQHF. Filled out from reference TRBV30 and TRBJ1-5, the complete variable domain reads SQTIHQWPATLVQPVGSPLSLECTVEGTSNPNLYWYRQAAGRGLQLLFYSVGIGQISSEVPQNLSASRPQDRQFILSSKKLLLSDSGFYLCAWSRAGKSNQPQHFGDGTRLSIL.

The J gene is TRBJ2-7, the V gene TRBV12-3 or TRBV12-4; the D call of TRBD2 rests on TCRdb alone, since no DNA is present to check it. The CDR3 totals 16 residues. CDR3 region: CASSLTGLAGDSEQYF.

This chain connects TRBV12-3 or TRBV12-4 to TRBJ1-1; TCRdb proposes TRBD1, but this gene call is untestable without DNA. This CDR3 has 14 amino acids. The CDR3 is CASSPQGAVTEAFF.

V is TRBV10-3 and J is TRBJ2-7; without DNA, the TCRdb call of TRBD1 cannot be checked. The CDR3 runs to 15 residues. The V gene's germline CDR1 is ENHRY and CDR2 SYGVKD. CDR3: CAISEAAGLTYEQYF.

The J gene is TRBJ1-1, the V gene TRBV7-3; the TCRdb call, TRBD1, lacks DNA for checking. The CDR3 consists of 15 residues. Per the germline V gene, CDR1 is SGHTA and CDR2 is FQGTGA. The CDR3 protein is CASSPRMTRPTEAFF.

V is TRBV7-9 and J is TRBJ1-5. The CDR3 is made up of 12 amino acids. CDR1 and CDR2 from the germline V gene are SEHNR and FQNEAQ (reference sequence). The CDR3: CASSNSNQPQHF.

V is TRBV5-1 and J is TRBJ2-1; the D call from TCRdb, TRBD2, cannot be confirmed without DNA. The germline V gene has CDR1 SGHRS and CDR2 YFSETQ. The CDR3 consists of 15 residues. CDR3 sequence: CASSLGIAGPNEQFF.

The rearrangement links TRBV9 to TRBJ2-3; the D call of TRBD2 rests on TCRdb alone, since no DNA is present to check it. This CDR3 comprises 15 residues. CDR1 and CDR2 (germline): SGDLS, YYNGEE. CDR3: CASSVQAEITDTQYF.

This chain joins TRBV29-1 and TRBJ2-1; TCRdb picks TRBD1, but there is no DNA to check that call. Germline V lookup: CDR1 SQVTM, CDR2 ANQGSEA. This CDR3 has 15 residues. CDR3 sequence: CSVDGRDRSNLGQFF.

The gene calls are TRBV6-2 or TRBV6-3 and TRBJ2-7; TCRdb returns TRBD2, unconfirmable since there is no DNA. Germline V gene data show CDR1 as MNHEY and CDR2 as SVGEGT. The CDR3 runs 15 residues. CDR3 region: CASANPLAGDYEQYF.

This sequence joins TRBV18 and TRBJ1-1; the D gene TCRdb calls, TRBD1, cannot be checked with no DNA. Germline-derived CDR1 and CDR2 are KGHSH and LQKENI. The CDR3 covers 18 residues. Here the CDR3 reads CASSLSYRPREPGVEAFF.

The gene calls are TRBV30 and TRBJ1-6; absent DNA, TCRdb's TRBD1 call cannot be checked. The germline V gene has CDR1 GTSNPN and CDR2 SVGIG (reference sequence). This CDR3 has 15 amino acids. The CDR3 loop is CAWGSKTGHNSPLHF. Full variable domain (remainder filled in from reference TRBV30 and TRBJ1-6): SQTIHQWPATLVQPVGSPLSLECTVEGTSNPNLYWYRQAAGRGLQLLFYSVGIGQISSEVPQNLSASRPQDRQFILSSKKLLLSDSGFYLCAWGSKTGHNSPLHFGNGTRLTVT.

J is TRBJ2-7 and V is TRBV20-1. Germline V gives CDR1 DFQATT, CDR2 SNEGSKA (reference sequence). The CDR3 contains 15 residues. The CDR3 sequence is CSASRRRGSSYEQYF.

The CDR3 sequence is CASTQQGVEGYTF. The genes are TRBV5-1 and TRBJ1-2; TCRdb lists TRBD1, though no DNA is available to test this call. The germline gives CDR1 SGHRS, CDR2 YFSETQ. The CDR3 sequence is 13 residues long.

The rearrangement links TRBV11-2 to TRBJ2-1; TCRdb's D call, TRBD1, is unchecked because there is no DNA. The length of the CDR3 is 15 residues. The germline V gene encodes CDR1 SGHAT and CDR2 FQNNGV. This chain's CDR3 is CASSLDHVTGNEQFF.

The chain links TRBV30 to TRBJ1-6; TCRdb designates TRBD1, a call that cannot be tested without DNA. CDR1 is GTSNPN, CDR2 SVGIG, per germline (reference sequence). The CDR3 totals 13 residues. CDR3: CASDGGNNSPLHF.

V is TRBV15 and J is TRBJ1-1; TCRdb's D call, TRBD1, is unchecked because there is no DNA. Germline lookup yields CDR1 LNHNV and CDR2 YYDKDF (reference sequence). CDR3 length: 14 residues. CDR3 amino acids: CATSRYRGNTEAFF.

CDR3 in amino acids: CARRSTGTGEQYF. The J gene is TRBJ2-7, the V gene TRBV2; the D gene TCRdb calls, TRBD1, cannot be checked with no DNA. This CDR3 spans 13 amino acids. CDR1 and CDR2 (germline): SNHLY, FYNNEI. The variable domain in full, completed from reference TRBV2 and TRBJ2-7, reads EPEVTQTPSHQVTQMGQEVILRCVPISNHLYFYWYRQILGQKVEFLVSFYNNEISEKSEIFDDQFSVERPDGSNFTLKIRSTKLEDSAMYFCARRSTGTGEQYFGPGTRLTVT.

The chain employs TRBV18 and TRBJ2-7. This CDR3 is 13 amino acids long. Germline V gene data show CDR1 as KGHSH and CDR2 as LQKENI. The CDR3 reads CASSPPTVDEQYF.

CDR3 protein: CASSRRGSNQPQHF. The chain is built from TRBV4-2 and TRBJ1-5; TCRdb reports TRBD1, a call that lacks DNA to check it against. The CDR3 has 14 residues. From germline, CDR1 is LGHNA and CDR2 YNFKEQ.